Shown below are 28 T cell receptor beta chains from a single sample sequenced in a study of T-cell reconstitution after alpha-beta-depleted transplantation in children. A TCRbeta library incorporating unique molecular identifiers was prepared. TCRdb independently ran MiXCR on the PCR reads; one entry per CDR3 protein. The sample holds approximately 200,000 distinct CDR3 sequences, 14% to 15% seen once. This sample comprised PBMCs from the stem cell graft donor, obtained from the stem cell graft. These receptor sequences come from a human donor who donated a stem cell graft to a child with acute lymphoblastic leukemia.

This clonotype came up many times. The chain recombines TRBV7-2 with TRBJ1-3, with a weak D call TRBD1 (6 bases). The CDR3 consists of 13 residues. The germline CDR1 and CDR2 sequences are SGHTA and FQGNSA. With 4 bases removed from V and 4 bases from J, the gap between germline ends came to 8 bases. CDR3 nucleotide sequence: TGTGCCAGCAGCTCCGGGACAGGAAACACCATATATTTT. Translation: CASSSGTGNTIYF.

In this sample, this clonotype turned up many times. The chain employs TRBV5-1 and TRBJ2-7, with 13 bases identical to TRBD2. The CDR3 extends over 15 amino acids. Unmatched junction bases numbered 3, after V lost 4 bases and J lost 2 bases. Germline CDR1 reads SGHRS; CDR2 reads YFSETQ. CDR3 loop: CASSATSGRAYEQYF. The CDR3 nucleotides read TGCGCCAGCAGCGCCACTAGCGGGAGGGCCTACGAGCAGTACTTC. Full variable domain (missing parts from reference TRBV5-1 and TRBJ2-7): KAGVTQTPRYLIKTRGQQVTLSCSPISGHRSVSWYQQTPGQGLQFLFEYFSETQRNKGNFPGRFSGRQFSNSRSEMNVSTLELGDSALYLCASSATSGRAYEQYFGPGTRLTVT.

The chain carries TRBV7-9 and TRBJ2-5, with no clear D. The germline V gene encodes CDR1 SEHNR and CDR2 FQNEAQ (reference sequence). The CDR3 length is 14 residues. The ends were cut back, 5 bases at V and 6 bases at J, with 16 bases in the middle. CDR3: CASSLGPESKTQYF. The CDR3 region has the DNA TGTGCCAGCAGCCTGGGCCCGGAATCGAAGACCCAGTACTTC.

The V and J genes are TRBV7-6 and TRBJ2-2; 9 bases agree with TRBD1. Germline CDR1 and CDR2: SGHVS and FNYEAQ. With 4 bases clipped from V and 5 bases from J, the junction kept 11 bases outside the gene matches. The CDR3 has 17 residues. In DNA form, the CDR3 reads TGTGCCAGCAGCTCCCGTGTAGAACAGGGGGCAACCGGGGAGCTGTTTTTT. Its translation is CASSSRVEQGATGELFF.

The V and J genes are TRBV5-1 and TRBJ1-3, with D possibly TRBD1 on 5 matching bases. Trimming stripped 1 base from V and 0 bases from J, with 8 bases between. The CDR3 is made up of 15 amino acids. Germline V lookup: CDR1 SGHRS, CDR2 YFSETQ. The CDR3 is CASSLQGNSGNTIYF. The CDR3 DNA is TGCGCCAGCAGCTTGCAGGGTAACTCTGGAAACACCATATATTTT.

Many counts were recorded for this clonotype. The rearrangement uses TRBV12-3 or TRBV12-4 and TRBJ2-3; 8 positions agree with TRBD2. V was clipped by 1 base and J by 3 bases; unmatched bases: 12. The CDR3 sequence is 18 residues long. The CDR3 DNA is TGTGCCAGCAGTTTAGTCGCCGTCGGGACTAGAATTACAGATACGCAGTATTTT. Encoded protein: CASSLVAVGTRITDTQYF.

The sample holds many counts of this clonotype. The rearrangement joins TRBV12-3 or TRBV12-4 to TRBJ2-7, with D unresolved. The V end lost 1 base, the J end lost 2 bases, and 6 bases lay between the germline ends. CDR3 length: 13 residues. The CDR3 coding sequence is TGTGCCAGCAGTTTAGTAATGCCCTACGAGCAGTACTTC. This codes for CASSLVMPYEQYF.

This clonotype was observed many times. The CDR3 reads CASSLMRGQEGNIQYF. DNA of the CDR3: TGCGCCAGCAGCTTGATGCGGGGGCAAGAAGGAAACATTCAGTACTTC. V usage is TRBV5-1 and J usage is TRBJ2-4; D perhaps matches TRBD2 (7 bases). Looked up from germline, CDR1 is SGHRS and CDR2 is YFSETQ. V was clipped by 1 base and J by 6 bases, with 17 bases between them. The CDR3 spans 16 residues.

The table lists this clonotype with many counts. This chain connects TRBV20-1 to TRBJ2-1; 7 nucleotides line up with TRBD1. V gave up 3 bases and J gave up 5 bases; unmatched junction bases: 10. Germline CDR1 reads DFQATT; CDR2 reads SNEGSKA (reference sequence). The CDR3 has 15 amino acids. The CDR3 bases are TGCAGTGCTAGGGACAGGACCAACTACCACAATGAGCAGTTCTTC. Residues: CSARDRTNYHNEQFF.

In its sample, this clonotype was seen many times. The chain recombines TRBV5-1 with TRBJ1-2, with unresolved D. CDR3 size: 15 residues. Germline CDR1 SGHRS, CDR2 YFSETQ. V lost 0 bases and J lost 8, with 17 bases in between. The DNA for the CDR3 is TGCGCCAGCAGCTTGGGGCAGGCCCAACCGGGAGGCTACACCTTC. Encoded protein: CASSLGQAQPGGYTF.

The J gene is TRBJ2-1, the V gene TRBV7-9; D is ambiguous. This CDR3 contains 14 residues. Germline V gene data show CDR1 as SEHNR and CDR2 as FQNEAQ (reference sequence). Trimming cost V 7 bases and J 8 bases, with 18 bases left between them. As DNA, the CDR3 is TGTGCCAGCACCAAAGGCTATCGAGGCGATGAGCAGTTCTTC. Its translation: CASTKGYRGDEQFF.

Regarding this clonotype: Given a much more abundant clone one base away, this may be a read error. The V gene is TRBV5-1, the J gene TRBJ2-6; D may be TRBD2 (7 bases). Germline V lookup: CDR1 SGHRS, CDR2 YFSETQ. The CDR3 is 18 residues long. DNA of the CDR3: TGCGCCAGCACCATGGAGGGGGGGGTGCCAAGCAAGGCCAACGGCCTGACTTTC. As protein: CASTMEGGVPSKANGLTF.

This clonotype came up many times. This chain connects TRBV10-2 to TRBJ1-6, with D hard to call. The germline V gene encodes CDR1 WSHSY and CDR2 SAAADI. V lost 0 bases to trimming and J lost 7 bases, with 10 bases between them. The CDR3 has 15 residues. CDR3 DNA: TGCGCCAGCAGTGAGTCGGTGGGAGGGAATTCACCCCTCCACTTT. Its translation: CASSESVGGNSPLHF.

This clonotype came up many times. The chain joins TRBV12-3 or TRBV12-4 to TRBJ2-1; 9 positions match TRBD2. This CDR3 region has 17 residues. V lost 6 bases and J lost 4; bases outside the gene matches: 13. The CDR3 DNA reads as TGTGCCAGCAGCGCACACTTGACTAGCGGTAGATACAATGAGCAGTTCTTC. This translates into CASSAHLTSGRYNEQFF.

In regard to this clonotype: A single base separates this from a much larger clone, so it may be a read error. The rearrangement links TRBV12-3 or TRBV12-4 to TRBJ2-1; TRBD2 agrees at 9 bases. CDR3 length: 16 amino acids. Unmatched junction bases numbered 15, after V lost 7 bases and J lost 8 bases. DNA of the CDR3: TGTGCCAGCACCGGCGCACTAGCGGGCCCGATGTATGAGCAGTTCTTC. Translation gives CASTGALAGPMYEQFF.

There are many counts of this clonotype. The J gene is TRBJ2-6, the V gene TRBV7-8; D might be TRBD1 (6 bases). V lost 3 bases, J lost 0 bases, and 9 bases lay in between. CDR3 size: 16 residues. Looked up from germline, CDR1 is SGHVS and CDR2 is FQNEAQ. CDR3: CASSFLTGSGANVLTF. In nucleotides, the CDR3 is TGTGCCAGCAGCTTCCTGACAGGCTCTGGGGCCAACGTCCTGACTTTC.

The chain joins TRBV6-5 to TRBJ2-2; tentatively, D is TRBD2 (5 bases). Germline V gene sequence: CDR1 MNHEY, CDR2 SVGAGI. V lost 0 bases and J lost 0, with 11 bases in between. The length of the CDR3 is 17 residues. The CDR3 region has the DNA TGTGCCAGCAGTTACTCGTCGGGGTTCGCGAACACCGGGGAGCTGTTTTTT. As protein: CASSYSSGFANTGELFF.

There are many counts of this clonotype. The CDR3 loop reads CASRTTGEDSPLHF. DNA of the CDR3: TGTGCCAGCAGGACGACAGGGGAAGACTCACCCCTCCACTTT. The chain uses TRBV12-3 or TRBV12-4 and TRBJ1-6; 8 bases agree with TRBD1. CDR3 length: 14 amino acids. The V segment lost 6 bases and the J segment 10 bases; nucleotides outside the gene matches: 8.

This clonotype came up many times. The CDR3: CASSLDQGRLLYEQYF. CDR3 DNA sequence: TGCGCCAGCAGCTTGGATCAGGGGCGCCTCTTGTACGAGCAGTACTTC. The chain has TRBV5-1 and TRBJ2-7; possible D gene TRBD1, 6 bases. V gave up 0 bases and J gave up 4 bases, with 17 bases separating them. The V gene's germline CDR1 is SGHRS and CDR2 YFSETQ. The CDR3 is 16 amino acids.

This clonotype was seen repeatedly, ten times or more. The chain joins TRBV15 to TRBJ2-7; unclear D gene. Germline CDR1 reads LNHNV; CDR2 reads YYDKDF (reference sequence). CDR3 length equals 13 residues. The germline V and J ends were trimmed by 2 bases and 0 bases, with 5 bases remaining between them. The CDR3 loop reads CATSRIDSYEQYF. CDR3 DNA sequence: TGTGCCACCAGCAGAATCGACTCCTACGAGCAGTACTTC.

The gene calls are TRBV28 and TRBJ2-7; 7 bases are a match to TRBD1. CDR3 length: 14 amino acids. Per germline, CDR1 MDHEN and CDR2 SYDVKM. The trim removed 6 bases at V and 6 bases at J, leaving 11 bases unmatched. DNA of the CDR3: TGTGCCAGCAGCCCTCCGGGACAGTATAGCGAGCAGTACTTC. Translated, it gives CASSPPGQYSEQYF. The whole variable domain, filled in from reference TRBV28 and TRBJ2-7, reads DVKVTQSSRYLVKRTGEKVFLECVQDMDHENMFWYRQDPGLGLRLIYFSYDVKMKEKGDIPEGYSVSREKKERFSLILESASTNQTSMYLCASSPPGQYSEQYFGPGTRLTVT.

The table lists this clonotype with many counts. The chain combines TRBV7-9 with TRBJ2-3; 7 bases are a match to TRBD2. Germline CDR1 SEHNR, CDR2 FQNEAQ (reference sequence). With V trimmed by 6 bases and J by 0 bases, 9 bases remained unmatched. The CDR3 totals 16 residues. The CDR3 spells CASRAKAGASTDTQYF. CDR3 in DNA: TGTGCCAGCAGGGCCAAGGCGGGAGCGAGCACAGATACGCAGTATTTT.

This clonotype has just a few counts. One end of the junction fails to match germline, which may point to a read error. The chain recombines TRBV7-8 with TRBJ1-6; 8 bases are shared with TRBD1. The CDR3 has 17 amino acids. Germline V gives CDR1 SGHVS, CDR2 FQNEAQ. This CDR3 reads CASSLAGQAYYDSPLHF. The CDR3 DNA is TGTGCCAGCAGCTTAGCGGGACAGGCCTACTATGATTCACCCCTCCACTTT.

This chain joins TRBV7-8 and TRBJ2-7; D uncertain. The CDR3 is made up of 13 amino acids. Per the germline V gene, CDR1 is SGHVS and CDR2 is FQNEAQ. V gave up 1 base and J gave up 7 bases, with 11 bases separating them. In DNA, the CDR3 is TGTGCCAGCAGCTTAGATGCGCTCAGGGAGCAGTACTTC. Its translation: CASSLDALREQYF. Variable domain in full (rest from reference TRBV7-8 and TRBJ2-7): GAGVSQSPRYKVAKRGQDVALRCDPISGHVSLFWYQQALGQGPEFLTYFQNEAQLDKSGLPSDRFFAERPEGSVSTLKIQRTQQEDSAVYLCASSLDALREQYFGPGTRLTVT.

This clonotype was counted many times. The CDR3 region is CASSLAGGGKKLFF. The CDR3 bases are TGTGCCAGCAGTTTAGCGGGGGGTGGCAAGAAACTGTTTTTT. J is TRBJ1-4 and V is TRBV12-3 or TRBV12-4; maybe TRBD1 (5 bases). This CDR3 spans 14 amino acids. V dropped 0 bases and J dropped 11 bases, with 13 bases sitting between them.

The chain recombines TRBV14 with TRBJ1-6; D not certain. The germline gives CDR1 SGHDN, CDR2 FVKESK. With 1 base removed from V and 15 bases from J, the gap between germline ends came to 10 bases. The CDR3 totals 12 residues. The CDR3 coding sequence is TGTGCCAGCAGCCAAGTAGGTGCGATCCTCCACTTT. It yields the protein CASSQVGAILHF.

This clonotype has at least ten counts. The chain links TRBV20-1 to TRBJ2-4; D possibly corresponds to TRBD2 (7 bases). Trimming cost V 0 bases and J 5 bases, with 20 bases left between them. Germline loops: CDR1 DFQATT, CDR2 SNEGSKA (reference sequence). The CDR3 contains 17 residues. The CDR3 DNA follows: TGCAGTGCTAGAGATCCCTGGGGGGGCGCTTGGGAAAACATTCAGTACTTC. Translating it yields CSARDPWGGAWENIQYF.

This clonotype was counted ten times or more. The chain joins TRBV6-1 to TRBJ2-1, with 10 nucleotides matching TRBD2. The CDR3 extends over 15 amino acids. The germline gives CDR1 MNHNS, CDR2 SASEGT. V lost 7 bases and J lost 7; bases outside the gene matches: 10. As DNA, the CDR3 is TGTGCCAGCAATCCTGGACTAGCGGTCAAGAATGAGCAGTTCTTC. Its translation is CASNPGLAVKNEQFF.